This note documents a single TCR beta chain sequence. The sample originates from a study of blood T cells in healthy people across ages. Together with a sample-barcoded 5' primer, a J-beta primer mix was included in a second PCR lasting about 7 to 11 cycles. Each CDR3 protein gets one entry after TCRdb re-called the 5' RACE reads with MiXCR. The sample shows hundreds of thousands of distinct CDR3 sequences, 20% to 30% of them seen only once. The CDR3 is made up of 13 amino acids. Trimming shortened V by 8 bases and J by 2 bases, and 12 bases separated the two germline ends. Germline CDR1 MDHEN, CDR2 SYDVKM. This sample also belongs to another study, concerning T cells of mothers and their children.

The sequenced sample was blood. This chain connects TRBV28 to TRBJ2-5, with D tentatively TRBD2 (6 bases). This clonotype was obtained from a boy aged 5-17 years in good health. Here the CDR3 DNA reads TGTGCCAGCCAAGAGGGACTTCAAGAGACCCAGTACTTC. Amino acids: CASQEGLQETQYF.